Below, 26 T cell receptor beta chains from the same sample are listed, as sequenced in a study of CD8+ T cells in alopecia areata. Treatment described: oral pan-JAK inhibitor, 5-10 mg twice daily. After isolation, RNA underwent reverse transcription to generate cDNA as the sequencing template. Assay: immunoSEQ multiplex PCR; the TCRdb copy retains only in-frame clones and omits some. The table includes fewer than 250,000 clones, about 40% detected once. The sample was CD4+ T cells sorted from blood, taken at roughly week 38, from a patient treated with tofacitinib. Every receptor here comes from a human donor with alopecia areata.

The sample holds a few counts of this clone. The chain couples TRBV19 to TRBJ1-2, with D tentatively TRBD1 (5 bases). V was clipped by 6 bases and J by 7 bases, with 15 bases between them. The V gene's germline CDR1 is LNHDA and CDR2 SQIVND (reference sequence). CDR3 length: 13 residues. CDR3 in amino acids: CASSSSGRAGYTF. In nucleotides, the CDR3 is TGTGCCAGTAGCAGCTCAGGGAGAGCTGGCTACACCTTC.

This rearrangement joins TRBV28 to TRBJ2-1; maybe TRBD2 (6 bases). This CDR3 has 17 residues. Trimming took 2 bases from V and 9 from J, leaving 23 bases between them. CDR1 is MDHEN and CDR2 is SYDVKM in the germline V gene. CDR3 nucleotides: TGTGCCAGCAGTTTAGAAAAAGGAGGGGTTAGGCCGGGTGAGCAGTTCTTC. It specifies CASSLEKGGVRPGEQFF.

This clone was seen a single time. J is TRBJ2-1 and V is TRBV11-2; no clear D gene. The ends were cut back, 1 base at V and 3 bases at J, with 13 bases in the middle. The CDR3 extends over 16 amino acids. Germline V gives CDR1 SGHAT, CDR2 FQNNGV. CDR3 nucleotides: TGTGCCAGCAGCTTAGTTTCGGGTCGACTCTACAATGAGCAGTTCTTC. It translates to CASSLVSGRLYNEQFF.

The chain has TRBV30 and TRBJ1-4, with 8 nucleotides matching TRBD1. The germline V gene has CDR1 GTSNPN and CDR2 SVGIG (reference sequence). The CDR3 consists of 15 residues. The trim removed 0 bases at V and 7 bases at J, leaving 7 bases unmatched. In DNA form, the CDR3 reads TGTGCCTGGAGTGTACGCTGGACAGGGTCTGAAAAACTGTTTTTT. Amino acids: CAWSVRWTGSEKLFF.

This clone was recorded once. The chain is built from TRBV6-4 and TRBJ2-1, with D possibly matching TRBD1 (6 bases). V was cut by 4 bases and J by 10 bases, with 14 bases left in between. Germline V lookup: CDR1 MRHNA, CDR2 SNTAGT. The CDR3 sequence is 13 residues long. CDR3 sequence reads: CASSVAETGEQFF. In DNA form, the CDR3 reads TGTGCCAGCAGTGTGGCCGAGACAGGAGAGCAGTTCTTC.

This clone has a single count. V gene TRBV29-1 combines with J gene TRBJ2-1; D is unclear. V was clipped by 7 bases and J by 8 bases, with 21 bases between them. The CDR3 length is 14 residues. Germline lookup yields CDR1 SQVTM and CDR2 ANQGSEA. CDR3 in amino acids: CSGRVWASQYEQFF. The CDR3 region has the DNA TGCAGCGGTAGGGTTTGGGCTAGTCAATATGAGCAGTTCTTC.

The chain uses TRBV5-1 and TRBJ2-7; TRBD2 matches at 11 bases. Trimming cost V 2 bases and J 4 bases; bases outside gene matches: 11. This CDR3 is built from 17 residues. Germline CDR1 and CDR2: SGHRS and YFSETQ. CDR3 sequence reads: CASSFGGTSGSTYEQYF. The CDR3 nucleotides read TGCGCCAGCAGCTTTGGCGGAACTAGCGGGAGTACGTACGAGCAGTACTTC.

The chain joins TRBV2 to TRBJ2-7; D is undetermined. This CDR3 is 11 amino acids long. Germline V gene sequence: CDR1 SNHLY, CDR2 FYNNEI. Trimming took off 7 bases at V and 2 bases at J, with 6 bases between the two ends. The CDR3 nucleotides read TGTGCCAGCATTTCTGCCTACGAGCAGTACTTC. It codes for CASISAYEQYF.

The chain carries TRBV10-3 and TRBJ2-7, with 8 bases that match TRBD2. J was trimmed by 5 bases and V by 4 bases; bases with no gene match: 10. The germline CDR1 and CDR2 sequences are ENHRY and SYGVKD. This CDR3 has 15 amino acids. CDR3 DNA sequence: TGTGCCATCAGTGCCGGACTAGCAGCCGAGGACGAGCAGTACTTC. It is translated as CAISAGLAAEDEQYF.

Details on this clone: At the DNA level, this CDR3 is encoded by other sequences in the same sample as well. The chain uses TRBV5-8 and TRBJ2-3; D possibly corresponds to TRBD1 (5 bases). The length of the CDR3 is 14 residues. CDR1 SGHTS and CDR2 YDEGEE come from the germline V gene. V lost 0 bases and J 7 bases, leaving 12 bases between the germline ends. The CDR3 bases are TGTGCCAGCAGCTTGGCCGGAAGGACATATACGCAGTATTTT. It yields the protein CASSLAGRTYTQYF.

V gene TRBV28 combines with J gene TRBJ2-1; possible D gene TRBD2, 6 bases. From germline, CDR1 is MDHEN and CDR2 SYDVKM. The CDR3 loop spans 14 amino acids. Trimming removed 3 bases from V and 4 bases from J, with 10 bases in between. The CDR3 is CASSFMGGYNEQFF. CDR3 sequence (DNA): TGTGCCAGCAGTTTCATGGGAGGTTACAATGAGCAGTTCTTC.

This clone has a handful of counts. The chain employs TRBV30 and TRBJ1-5; a weak D match, TRBD1 (5 bases). The CDR3 consists of 15 residues. Germline assignment: CDR1 GTSNPN and CDR2 SVGIG (reference sequence). Trimming removed 5 bases from V and 2 bases from J, with 16 bases in between. CDR3 loop: CAWGAGFSGNQPQHF. DNA of the CDR3: TGTGCCTGGGGAGCAGGGTTTTCGGGCAATCAGCCCCAGCATTTT.

The V gene is TRBV10-3, the J gene TRBJ2-3; possibly TRBD2 for D (5 bases). This CDR3 has 15 residues. Germline V gene lookup returns CDR1 ENHRY and CDR2 SYGVKD. Deletions cut 8 bases from V and 0 bases from J, with 15 bases between. CDR3 sequence (DNA): TGTGCCATCGGGCGCGGCGGGCCTAGCACAGATACGCAGTATTTT. Translated, it gives CAIGRGGPSTDTQYF.

The chain combines TRBV27 with TRBJ1-1, with D possibly being TRBD1 (5 bases). Germline CDR1 MNHEY, CDR2 SMNVEV (reference sequence). The ends were cut back, 5 bases at V and 1 base at J, with 11 bases in the middle. The CDR3 contains 14 residues. CDR3 residues: CASSPPGTNTEAFF. CDR3 in DNA: TGTGCCAGCAGTCCGCCGGGGACGAACACTGAAGCTTTCTTT.

In this sample, this clone turned up a few times. V is TRBV7-2 and J is TRBJ2-7; TRBD2 is a possible D gene (5 bases). The germline gives CDR1 SGHTA, CDR2 FQGNSA. V was cut by 5 bases and J by 0 bases, with 17 bases left in between. This CDR3 is built from 16 residues. This CDR3 is CASSNTQRALSYEQYF. CDR3 nucleotide sequence: TGTGCCAGCAGCAACACCCAGAGGGCCCTCTCCTACGAGCAGTACTTC.

This clone occurred a few times. The chain combines TRBV2 with TRBJ2-7; possibly TRBD2 for D (5 bases). Germline V gene data show CDR1 as SNHLY and CDR2 as FYNNEI. The CDR3 extends over 11 amino acids. The V gene lost 7 bases and the J gene lost 11 bases, with 15 bases spanning the gap. CDR3 nucleotides: TGTGCCAGCAAGGCCGGGGAAGAGGAGTACTTC. Translation: CASKAGEEEYF.

CDR3: CASSWGQRSNQPQHF. CDR3 DNA sequence: TGTGCCAGCAGTTGGGGCCAGAGAAGCAATCAGCCCCAGCATTTT. The chain combines TRBV2 with TRBJ1-5, with D perhaps matching TRBD1 (5 bases). Per germline, CDR1 SNHLY and CDR2 FYNNEI. V lost 5 bases to trimming and J lost 1 base, with 12 bases between them. CDR3 length: 15 amino acids.

Details on this clone: The identical CDR3 is also encoded by other nucleotide sequences in the sample. This chain connects TRBV30 to TRBJ2-7, with D unclear. The CDR3 totals 12 residues. Germline V CDR1 and CDR2: GTSNPN, SVGIG (reference sequence). Trimming left V 0 bases short and J 3 bases short, with 6 bases between. CDR3 amino acids: CAWSVGRYEQYF. As DNA, the CDR3 is TGTGCCTGGAGTGTTGGACGCTACGAGCAGTACTTC.

This rearrangement joins TRBV28 to TRBJ2-3; 7 bases map to TRBD2. CDR3 size: 14 residues. Germline loops: CDR1 MDHEN, CDR2 SYDVKM. V shed 7 bases and J 0 bases; nucleotides not matched to a gene: 4. CDR3 sequence reads: CASTGGGSTDTQYF. The CDR3 DNA reads as TGTGCCAGCACAGGCGGGGGTAGCACAGATACGCAGTATTTT. The full variable domain, in which reference TRBV28 and TRBJ2-3 provide the parts outside the CDR3, is DVKVTQSSRYLVKRTGEKVFLECVQDMDHENMFWYRQDPGLGLRLIYFSYDVKMKEKGDIPEGYSVSREKKERFSLILESASTNQTSMYLCASTGGGSTDTQYFGPGTRLTVL.

A few counts support this clone. The chain carries TRBV30 and TRBJ2-1; 7 bases line up with TRBD2. Germline loops: CDR1 GTSNPN, CDR2 SVGIG (reference sequence). The CDR3 has 15 amino acids. Trimming took 2 bases from V and 9 from J; bases not matched to a gene: 13. In DNA form, the CDR3 reads TGTGCCTGGAGTCATTTTCGACTAGCTGTCGGTGAGCAGTTCTTC. It translates to CAWSHFRLAVGEQFF.

The V call is TRBV30, the J call TRBJ1-1; no clear D gene. CDR1 is GTSNPN and CDR2 is SVGIG in the germline V gene (reference sequence). The CDR3 sequence is 13 residues long. Trimming took off 2 bases at V and 2 bases at J, with 9 bases between the two ends. The CDR3 DNA reads TGTGCCTGGAGTTCCCAGCATAACACTGAAGCTTTCTTT. It encodes CAWSSQHNTEAFF.

The chain joins TRBV12-5 to TRBJ2-7; D unclear. Germline V CDR1 and CDR2: LGHNT, FRNRAP. With 1 base removed from V and 3 bases from J, the gap between germline ends came to 7 bases. This CDR3 has 13 residues. In nucleotides, the CDR3 is TGTGCTAGTGGTTTGGATCTTAGCTACGAGCAGTACTTC. Protein sequence: CASGLDLSYEQYF. Drawing the rest from reference TRBV12-5 and TRBJ2-7, the complete variable domain is DARVTQTPRHKVTEMGQEVTMRCQPILGHNTVFWYRQTMMQGLELLAYFRNRAPLDDSGMPKDRFSAEMPDATLATLKIQPSEPRDSAVYFCASGLDLSYEQYFGPGTRLTVT.

In nucleotides, the CDR3 is TGCGCCAGCAGCCAAGGAGGAGGGGCATTGGAAAAACTGTTTTTT. Translation gives CASSQGGGALEKLFF. The V call is TRBV4-1, the J call TRBJ1-4, with D possibly TRBD1 on 5 matching bases. This CDR3 is built from 15 residues. The ends were cut back, 1 base at V and 8 bases at J, with 14 bases in the middle. Germline assignment: CDR1 MGHRA and CDR2 YSYEKL.

Turning to this clone: Within the sample, other DNA sequences also encode this same CDR3. The chain employs TRBV7-9 and TRBJ1-1, with D possibly TRBD1 on 5 matching bases. This CDR3 comprises 13 residues. Per germline, CDR1 SEHNR and CDR2 FQNEAQ (reference sequence). Between the trimmed V and J ends, which lost 2 bases and 1 base, there was a span of 5 bases. CDR3 protein: CASSLQGNTEAFF. Written as DNA, the CDR3 is TGTGCCAGCAGCTTACAGGGGAACACTGAAGCTTTCTTT.

V gene TRBV7-8 combines with J gene TRBJ2-7, with TRBD2 as a possible D gene (5 bases). CDR3 length equals 16 residues. Germline V gene lookup returns CDR1 SGHVS and CDR2 FQNEAQ. Trimming removed 2 bases from V and 3 bases from J, with 17 bases in between. The CDR3 sequence is CASSLNLGVIRYEQYF. In DNA, the CDR3 is TGTGCCAGCAGCTTAAATTTGGGAGTAATTCGCTACGAGCAGTACTTC.

This chain connects TRBV25-1 to TRBJ2-7; D is perhaps TRBD1 (5 bases). CDR1 and CDR2 (germline): MGHDK, SYGVNS. Deletions cut 6 bases from V and 1 base from J, with 10 bases between. The CDR3 runs 13 residues. CDR3 in DNA: TGTGCCAGCAGGCGTGGGGCGTCCTACGAGCAGTACTTC. Translation gives CASRRGASYEQYF.